Listed below are T cell receptor beta chains from one sample, sequenced in a study of T cell responses to AZD1222 COVID-19 vaccine. Here immunoSEQ multiplex PCR was the method, and the copy in TCRdb shows in-frame clones only, minus some. The data show around 99,000 clones, around nine tenths seen once. This specimen was peripheral blood, taken on day 0 of AZD1222 vaccination. These receptors originate from an adult in good health. Both conserved end residues are part of each CDR3. D genes are given only for firm matches. Only some rows state a clone size, as once, few, many or a class for expanded clones.

>TRBD1|TRBJ1-2|NA|TRBV29-1
CSVVPGQGDYGYTF
TGCAGCGTAGTTCCGGGACAGGGGGACTATGGCTACACCTTC
>NA|TRBJ1-2|NA|TRBV5-4
CASSLVRDYGYTF
TGTGCCAGCAGCTTGGTCAGAGACTATGGCTACACCTTC
>NA|TRBJ1-5|NA|TRBV6-5
CASNGSKGPQHF
TGTGCCAGCAACGGATCCAAGGGGCCCCAGCATTTT
>NA|TRBJ2-7|NA|TRBV14
CASSQARASEQYF
TGTGCCAGCAGCCAAGCGAGGGCCTCCGAGCAGTACTTC
>TRBD1|TRBJ1-2|NA|TRBV27
CASSARTGRNYGYTF
TGTGCCAGCAGTGCTAGGACAGGGCGGAACTATGGCTACACCTTC
>NA|TRBJ2-1|NA|TRBV27
CASSFRSSHNEQFF
TGTGCCAGCAGTTTTCGGAGCTCGCACAATGAGCAGTTCTTC
>TRBD1|TRBJ2-3|NA|TRBV10-3
CAISDTGVTDTQYF
TGTGCCATCAGTGATACAGGGGTGACAGATACGCAGTATTTT
>NA|TRBJ2-5|NA|TRBV7-8
CASSLGFGLNQETQYF
TGTGCCAGCAGCTTAGGATTCGGGCTTAACCAAGAGACCCAGTACTTC
>TRBD2|TRBJ2-7|few|TRBV28
CASSVLAGSSYEQYF
TGTGCCAGCAGTGTTTTAGCGGGGAGCTCCTACGAGCAGTACTTC
>TRBD1|TRBJ1-1|NA|TRBV7-8
CASSLGILRQGSNTEAFF
TGTGCCAGCAGCTTAGGAATCCTCCGACAGGGGTCAAACACTGAAGCTTTCTTT
>NA|TRBJ1-3|once|TRBV5-4
CASSLDRATGNTIYF
TGTGCCAGCAGCTTGGACAGGGCCACTGGAAACACCATATATTTT
>NA|TRBJ2-1|NA|TRBV3-1/TRBV3-2
CASSQVSGIGQFF
TGTGCCAGCAGCCAAGTATCGGGCATCGGGCAGTTCTTC
>NA|TRBJ2-2|NA|TRBV4-2
CASSQVRTMNTGELFF
TGTGCCAGCAGCCAAGTACGGACTATGAACACCGGGGAGCTGTTTTTT
>NA|TRBJ2-1|NA|TRBV7-2
CASTRVGVPGSYNEQFF
TGTGCCAGCACTAGGGTGGGGGTCCCGGGCTCCTACAATGAGCAGTTCTTC
>TRBD1|TRBJ1-2|NA|TRBV15
CATEADREDGYTF
TGTGCCACCGAGGCAGACAGGGAGGACGGCTACACCTTC
>NA|TRBJ1-2|once|TRBV12-3/TRBV12-4
CASRTVYGYTF
TGTGCCAGCAGGACAGTCTATGGCTACACCTTC
>TRBD2|TRBJ2-1|NA|TRBV6-6
CASSYGTSAYNEQFF
TGTGCCAGCAGTTATGGGACTAGCGCATACAATGAGCAGTTCTTC
>NA|TRBJ1-2|NA|TRBV19
CASNSGQANNYGYTF
TGTGCCAGTAATTCGGGGCAGGCTAATAACTATGGCTACACCTTC